The clone carrying this TCR beta chain was detected only a few times. What it recognizes is unknown. Purity exceeding 95% was reached by all sorted populations. This record comes from a study of beta chain features in type 1 diabetes. Findings and limits, study-wide: A moderate, significant TCRB CDR3 shortening appeared in type 1 diabetes across four CD4+ subsets. For type 1 diabetes patients, VDJ junctions showed fewer insertions and more deletions.

Looked up from germline, CDR1 is SGDLS and CDR2 is YYNGEE. V lost 5 bases, J lost 5 bases, and 8 bases lay in between. CDR3 size: 12 residues. Every isolated RNA sample was fully reverse transcribed, so sequencing captured expressed TCRB transcripts. The data were produced by immunoSEQ multiplex PCR, yet TCRdb's version contains in-frame clones alone and is incomplete. Here the sample spans 250,000 to 350,000 clones, 15% being singletons. This chain connects TRBV9 to TRBJ2-1, with D possibly matching TRBD2 (5 bases). The sequenced sample consisted of naive CD4+ T cells from blood. The clonotype comes from a man in his late teens or twenties with type 1 diabetes. CDR3 DNA: TGTGCCAGCAGTCGAGCGGACAATGAGCAGTTCTTC. Amino acid sequence: CASSRADNEQFF. Full variable domain (rest looked up from reference TRBV9 and TRBJ2-1): DSGVTQTPKHLITATGQRVTLRCSPRSGDLSVYWYQQSLDQGLQFLIQYYNGEERAKGNILERFSAQQFPDLHSELNLSSLELGDSALYFCASSRADNEQFFGPGTRLTVL.